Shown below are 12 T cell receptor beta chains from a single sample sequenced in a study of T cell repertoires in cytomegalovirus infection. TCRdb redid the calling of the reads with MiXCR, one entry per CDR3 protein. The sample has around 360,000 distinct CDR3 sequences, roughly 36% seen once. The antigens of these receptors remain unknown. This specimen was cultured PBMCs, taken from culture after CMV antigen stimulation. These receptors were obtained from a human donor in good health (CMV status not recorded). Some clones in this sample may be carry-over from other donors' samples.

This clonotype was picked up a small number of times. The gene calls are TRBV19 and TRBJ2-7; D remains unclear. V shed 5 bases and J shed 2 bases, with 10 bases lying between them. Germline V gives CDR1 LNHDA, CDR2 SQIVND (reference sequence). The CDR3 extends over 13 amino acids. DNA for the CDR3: TGTGCCAGTAGTGCCGGCTTAGCCTACGAGCAGTACTTC. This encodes CASSAGLAYEQYF.

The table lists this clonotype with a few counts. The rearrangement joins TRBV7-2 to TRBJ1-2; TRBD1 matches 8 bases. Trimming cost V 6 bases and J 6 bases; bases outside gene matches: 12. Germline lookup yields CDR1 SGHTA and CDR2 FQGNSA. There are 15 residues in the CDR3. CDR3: CASRSGTGVSDGYTF. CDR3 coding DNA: TGTGCCAGCAGGTCCGGGACAGGTGTTTCCGATGGCTACACCTTC. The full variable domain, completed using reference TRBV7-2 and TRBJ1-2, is GAGVSQSPSNKVTEKGKDVELRCDPISGHTALYWYRQSLGQGLEFLIYFQGNSAPDKSGLPSDRFSAERTGGSVSTLTIQRTQQEDSAVYLCASRSGTGVSDGYTFGSGTRLTVV.

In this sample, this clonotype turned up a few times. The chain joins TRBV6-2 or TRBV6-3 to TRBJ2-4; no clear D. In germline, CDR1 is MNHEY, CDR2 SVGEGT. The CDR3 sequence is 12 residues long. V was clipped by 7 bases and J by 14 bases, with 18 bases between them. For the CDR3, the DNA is TGTGCCAGCAACGACTGGCAAGGGCGGAAGTACTTC. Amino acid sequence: CASNDWQGRKYF.

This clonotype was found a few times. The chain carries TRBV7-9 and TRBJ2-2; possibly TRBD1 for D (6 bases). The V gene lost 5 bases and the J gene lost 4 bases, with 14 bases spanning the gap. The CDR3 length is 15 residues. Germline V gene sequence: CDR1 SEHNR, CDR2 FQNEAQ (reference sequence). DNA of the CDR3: TGTGCCAGCAGCGGACCGGGACACTCCACCGGGGAGCTGTTTTTT. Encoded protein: CASSGPGHSTGELFF.

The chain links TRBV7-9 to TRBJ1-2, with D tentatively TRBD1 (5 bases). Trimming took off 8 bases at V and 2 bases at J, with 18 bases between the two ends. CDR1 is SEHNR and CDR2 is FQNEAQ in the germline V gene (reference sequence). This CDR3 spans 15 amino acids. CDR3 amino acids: CASGGGMAANYGYTF. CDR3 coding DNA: TGTGCCAGCGGGGGGGGAATGGCCGCGAACTATGGCTACACCTTC. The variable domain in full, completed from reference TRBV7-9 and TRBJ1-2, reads DTGVSQNPRHKITKRGQNVTFRCDPISEHNRLYWYRQTLGQGPEFLTYFQNEAQLEKSRLLSDRFSAERPKGSFSTLEIQRTEQGDSAMYLCASGGGMAANYGYTFGSGTRLTVV.

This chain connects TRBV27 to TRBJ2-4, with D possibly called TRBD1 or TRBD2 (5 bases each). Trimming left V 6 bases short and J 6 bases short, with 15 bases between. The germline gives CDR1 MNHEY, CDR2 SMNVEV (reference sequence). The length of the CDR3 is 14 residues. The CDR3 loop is CASSPGAGGNIQYF. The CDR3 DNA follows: TGTGCCAGCAGCCCCGGCGCTGGGGGAAACATTCAGTACTTC.

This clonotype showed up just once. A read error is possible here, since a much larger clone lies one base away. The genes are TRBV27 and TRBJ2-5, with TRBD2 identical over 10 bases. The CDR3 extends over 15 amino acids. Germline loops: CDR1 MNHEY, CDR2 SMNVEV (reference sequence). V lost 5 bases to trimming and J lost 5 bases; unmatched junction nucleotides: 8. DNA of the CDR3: TGTGCCAGCAGTAGCCAAGCGGGAGGGCCCGAGACCCAGTACTTC. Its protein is CASSSQAGGPETQYF.

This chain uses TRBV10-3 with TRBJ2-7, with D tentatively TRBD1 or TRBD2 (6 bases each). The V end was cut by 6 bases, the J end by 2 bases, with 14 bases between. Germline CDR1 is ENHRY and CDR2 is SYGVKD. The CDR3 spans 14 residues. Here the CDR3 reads CAISAGGRPYEQYV. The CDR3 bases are TGTGCCATCAGCGCCGGGGGCAGACCCTACGAGCAGTACGTC.

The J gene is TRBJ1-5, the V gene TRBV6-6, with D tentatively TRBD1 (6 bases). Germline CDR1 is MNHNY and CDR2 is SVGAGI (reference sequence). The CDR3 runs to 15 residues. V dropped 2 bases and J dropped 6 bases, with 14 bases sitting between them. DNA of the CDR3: TGTGCCAGCAGTTACGATCGGGGGGCGATTCAGCCCCAGCATTTT. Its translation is CASSYDRGAIQPQHF.

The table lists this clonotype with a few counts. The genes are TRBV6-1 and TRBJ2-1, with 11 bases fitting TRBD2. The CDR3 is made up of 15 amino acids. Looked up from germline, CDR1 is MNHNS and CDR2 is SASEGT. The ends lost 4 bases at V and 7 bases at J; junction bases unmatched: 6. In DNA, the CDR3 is TGTGCCAGCAGTGCGCTAGCGGGAGGAGGGAATGAGCAGTTCTTC. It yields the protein CASSALAGGGNEQFF.

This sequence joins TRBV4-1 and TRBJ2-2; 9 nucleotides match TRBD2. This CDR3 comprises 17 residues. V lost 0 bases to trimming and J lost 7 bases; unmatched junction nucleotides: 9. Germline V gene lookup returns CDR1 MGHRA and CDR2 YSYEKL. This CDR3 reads CASSQDHSGSLGGELFF. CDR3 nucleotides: TGCGCCAGCAGCCAAGATCATAGCGGGAGTCTCGGCGGGGAGCTGTTTTTT.

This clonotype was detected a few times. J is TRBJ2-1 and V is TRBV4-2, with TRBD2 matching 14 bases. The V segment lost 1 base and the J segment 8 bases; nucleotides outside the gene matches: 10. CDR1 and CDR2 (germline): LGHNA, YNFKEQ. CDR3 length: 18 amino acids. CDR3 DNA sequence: TGTGCCAGCAGCCAAGGAGGACTAGCGGGAGGTTTTGGCGATGAGCAGTTCTTC. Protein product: CASSQGGLAGGFGDEQFF.